This T cell receptor beta chain is from a study of cytomegalovirus exposure and HLA in healthy donors. Whole-study findings and limits: The majority of TCR sequences were rare, yet some public TCRs appeared in many donors. Testing in vitro showed a few CMV-associated chains specific for CMV antigens. In a later analysis, first-cohort TCR clusters were found to tend to co-occur in the 130 or so validation repertoires.

These donors were members of the roughly 120-subject validation cohort, a group separate from the approximately 700-subject first cohort. The table came from immunoSEQ multiplex PCR; TCRdb's copy has only in-frame clones and leaves some out. The sample contains around 150,000 clones, 84% of which appear only once. This clone was detected once. The antigen is unknown. The CDR3 runs to 14 residues. The germline V gene encodes CDR1 MNHEY and CDR2 SMNVEV (reference sequence). V lost 8 bases and J lost 0, with 13 bases in between. The genes are TRBV27 and TRBJ1-1; D is perhaps TRBD1 (6 bases). What was sequenced was PBMCs. The source is a man under 40 in good health and CMV-seropositive. CDR3: CASFLDSMNTEAFF. The CDR3 DNA sequence: TGTGCCAGCTTCCTGGACAGCATGAACACTGAAGCTTTCTTT.